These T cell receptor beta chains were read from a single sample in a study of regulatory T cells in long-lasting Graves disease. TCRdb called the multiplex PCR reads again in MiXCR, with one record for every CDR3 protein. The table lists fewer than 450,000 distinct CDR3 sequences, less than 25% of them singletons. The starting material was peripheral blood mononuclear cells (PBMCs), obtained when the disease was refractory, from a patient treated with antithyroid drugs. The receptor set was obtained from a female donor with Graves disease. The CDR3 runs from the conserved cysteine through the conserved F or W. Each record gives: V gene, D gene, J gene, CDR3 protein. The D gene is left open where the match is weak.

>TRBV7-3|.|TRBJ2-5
CASSPQGGAGETQYF
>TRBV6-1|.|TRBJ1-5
CASSGWPINQPQHF
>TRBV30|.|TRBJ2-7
CAWKKNRQYF
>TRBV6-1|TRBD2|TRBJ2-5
CASRLAGEWETQYF
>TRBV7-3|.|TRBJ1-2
CASSTSGLYGYTF
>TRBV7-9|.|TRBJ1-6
CASSLSHGLGDSPLHF
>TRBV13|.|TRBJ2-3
CASSFLQGDGRTDTQYF
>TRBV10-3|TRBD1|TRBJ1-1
CAITDRDGAEAFF
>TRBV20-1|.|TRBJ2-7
CSGTSTSYEQYF
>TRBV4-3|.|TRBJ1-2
CASSQDLGVSTYGYTF
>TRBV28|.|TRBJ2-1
CASSLGDRYYNEQFF
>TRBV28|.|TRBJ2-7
CASSPSGSPAYEQYF
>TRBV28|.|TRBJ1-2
CASRDPHYGYTF
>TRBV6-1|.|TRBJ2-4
CASRDGTKNIQYF
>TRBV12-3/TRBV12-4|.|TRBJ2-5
CASSLGGAEAQYF
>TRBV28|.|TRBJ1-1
CASSSHENTEAFF
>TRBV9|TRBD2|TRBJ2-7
CASSAEEAGGPYEQYF
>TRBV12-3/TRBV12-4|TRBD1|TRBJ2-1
CASRLTGDYRDEQFF
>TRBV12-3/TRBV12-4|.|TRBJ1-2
CASCQLSTVRVVGYTF
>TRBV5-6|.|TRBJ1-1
CASSFTGVDAFF
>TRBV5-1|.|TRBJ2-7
CASSGFGSYEQYF
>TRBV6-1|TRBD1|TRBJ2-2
CASRPRQGGTGELFF
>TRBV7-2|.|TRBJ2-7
CASSLGVATLYEQYF
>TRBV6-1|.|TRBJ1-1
CASKTGVNTEAFF
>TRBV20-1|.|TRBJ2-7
CSARGLGGYEQYF
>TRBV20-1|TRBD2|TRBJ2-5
CSAIHSGRNQETQYF
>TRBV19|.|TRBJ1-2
CASSWRGYTF
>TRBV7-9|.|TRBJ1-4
CASSLLGDLLFF
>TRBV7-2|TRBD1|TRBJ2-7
CASSTRQGANNEQYF
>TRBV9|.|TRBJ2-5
CASSVIRDETQYF
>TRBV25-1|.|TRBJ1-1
CASRREGRGTEAFF
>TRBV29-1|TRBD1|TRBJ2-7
CSVEGQGNYEQYF
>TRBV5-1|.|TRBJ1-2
CASSQDSGGYTF
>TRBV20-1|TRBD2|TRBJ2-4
CSARTAGENIQYF